Sequencing of this T cell receptor (beta chain) was carried out in a study of blood T cell repertoires in COVID-19. Study at large: The United States, Italy and Spain provided the acute and convalescent COVID-19 samples. T cells, B-cell-depleted T cells, or PBMCs provided the cDNA or gDNA that served as material.

With V trimmed by 0 bases and J by 7 bases, 11 bases remained unmatched. This CDR3 region has 18 residues. Germline values: CDR1 LGHDT, CDR2 YNNKEL (reference sequence). In the original analysis: Scientists estimated how many nucleated cells there were by amplifying reference gene primers. Clones were sequenced by immunoSEQ multiplex PCR, and TCRdb holds only the in-frame ones, with some missing. V and J calls and clone size come straight from that table; D and trimming were deduced from the DNA. The sample yields some 45,000 clones, roughly 84% seen once. The clonotype originates from a woman over 75 with acute or convalescent COVID-19. The sequencing input was peripheral blood. The chain recombines TRBV3-1 (or the pseudogene TRBV3-2) with TRBJ2-1; 11 nucleotides align to TRBD2. The CDR3 nucleotides read TGTGCCAGCAGCCAAGATCCGCCCCTAGCGGGGGGCCGGAATGAGCAGTTCTTC. Protein product: CASSQDPPLAGGRNEQFF.